The next 26 T cell receptor beta chains were all read from a single sample in a study of blood T cell repertoires in COVID-19. The protocol was immunoSEQ multiplex PCR, while the TCRdb copy is restricted to in-frame clones and leaves out a portion. The table includes some 250,000 clones, 75% to 85% detected once. The specimen was peripheral blood. All receptors derive from a woman aged 80 or over with COVID-19, enrolled during active disease.

The rearrangement uses TRBV3-1 (or the pseudogene TRBV3-2) and TRBJ1-2, with 8 bases identical to TRBD1. CDR3 size: 18 residues. Losses at the gene ends were 0 bases for V and 5 bases for J; bases not matched to a gene: 14. The germline V gene has CDR1 LGHDT and CDR2 YNNKEL (reference sequence). CDR3 bases: TGTGCCAGCAGCCAAGAACAGGGGGGCATATCCTCCCTTTATGGCTACACCTTC. It yields the protein CASSQEQGGISSLYGYTF.

The genes are TRBV3-1 (or the pseudogene TRBV3-2) and TRBJ1-6; D remains unclear. Trimming left V 0 bases short and J 7 bases short, with 10 bases between. Germline CDR1 and CDR2: LGHDT and YNNKEL (reference sequence). The length of the CDR3 is 15 residues. The CDR3 is CASSQESRANSPLHF. CDR3 in DNA: TGTGCCAGCAGCCAAGAATCTAGAGCCAATTCACCCCTCCACTTT.

This chain links TRBV7-3 with TRBJ2-1, with 11 bases that match TRBD2. Germline loops: CDR1 SGHTA, CDR2 FQGTGA. The CDR3 is 16 residues long. J gave up 2 bases and V 8 bases, and 8 bases lay outside the gene matches. The DNA of the CDR3 is TGTGCCAGCTTTCCTAGCGGGGGGACCCCCTACAATGAGCAGTTCTTC. As protein: CASFPSGGTPYNEQFF.

The V gene is TRBV29-1, the J gene TRBJ2-7; D is perhaps TRBD2 (5 bases). Germline values: CDR1 SQVTM, CDR2 ANQGSEA. The V and J ends lost 7 bases and 10 bases respectively, with 23 bases between them. The CDR3 contains 13 residues. The CDR3 nucleotides read TGCAGCGCCGCGGACCGACGGGGAGCGTATCAGTACTTC. This gives the protein CSAADRRGAYQYF.

V and J are TRBV5-4 and TRBJ1-3, with 9 bases that match TRBD1. The germline CDR1 and CDR2 sequences are SGHNT and YYREEE (reference sequence). Trimming at V came to 5 bases and at J to 3 bases, leaving 9 bases not matched to a gene. This CDR3 contains 16 residues. The chain's CDR3 is CASSTGTGKRGNTIYF. In DNA, the CDR3 is TGTGCCAGCAGTACCGGGACAGGGAAGCGTGGAAACACCATATATTTT.

This CDR3 reads CAWSIGSWGYTF. The CDR3 region has the DNA TGTGCCTGGAGTATCGGTAGTTGGGGCTACACCTTC. The chain employs TRBV30 and TRBJ1-2, with no clear D. Germline V gives CDR1 GTSNPN, CDR2 SVGIG (reference sequence). The CDR3 totals 12 residues. With 2 bases removed from V and 8 bases from J, the gap between germline ends came to 12 bases.

This rearrangement joins TRBV11-2 to TRBJ2-7, with 7 bases matching TRBD2. J gave up 0 bases and V 8 bases, and 10 bases lay outside the gene matches. The CDR3 runs to 15 residues. CDR1 is SGHAT, CDR2 FQNNGV, per germline. CDR3 amino acids: CASRLRDYPSYEQYF. In DNA form, the CDR3 reads TGTGCCAGCCGACTCCGGGACTACCCCTCCTACGAGCAGTACTTC.

This clone was observed a few times. The chain uses TRBV2 and TRBJ1-3, with D unclear. CDR1 and CDR2 (germline): SNHLY, FYNNEI. This CDR3 is built from 15 residues. V lost 4 bases, J lost 0 bases, and 10 bases lay in between. CDR3 bases: TGTGCCAGCAGTGCTTGGGCGGGCTCTGGAAACACCATATATTTT. It codes for CASSAWAGSGNTIYF. Variable domain in full (rest from reference TRBV2 and TRBJ1-3): EPEVTQTPSHQVTQMGQEVILRCVPISNHLYFYWYRQILGQKVEFLVSFYNNEISEKSEIFDDQFSVERPDGSNFTLKIRSTKLEDSAMYFCASSAWAGSGNTIYFGEGSWLTVV.

This chain connects TRBV30 to TRBJ1-3, with D possibly matching TRBD1 (5 bases). CDR1 is GTSNPN and CDR2 is SVGIG in the germline V gene (reference sequence). The CDR3 is 14 residues long. Deletions cut 2 bases from V and 1 base from J, with 9 bases between. The CDR3 DNA sequence: TGTGCCTGGAGTACCAGGGCTTCTGGAAACACCATATATTTT. This translates into CAWSTRASGNTIYF.

The chain joins TRBV4-1 to TRBJ2-5; 8 nucleotides agree with TRBD1. The length of the CDR3 is 17 residues. Germline V gene data show CDR1 as MGHRA and CDR2 as YSYEKL. V lost 0 bases and J lost 7; bases outside the gene matches: 13. This CDR3 is CASSQEVRGREKGTQYF. DNA for the CDR3: TGCGCCAGCAGCCAAGAGGTCAGGGGGCGCGAAAAAGGGACCCAGTACTTC.

The chain has TRBV19 and TRBJ2-5; 9 bases agree with TRBD1. The CDR3 loop spans 17 amino acids. V dropped 1 base and J dropped 5; count of bases not matched to a gene: 11. Looked up from germline, CDR1 is LNHDA and CDR2 is SQIVND (reference sequence). The CDR3 is CASSIVPAGQGFETQYF. CDR3 DNA sequence: TGTGCCAGTAGTATAGTCCCCGCGGGACAGGGTTTCGAGACCCAGTACTTC.

In its sample, this clone was seen once. The chain uses TRBV7-9 and TRBJ2-5; 13 nucleotides agree with TRBD2. There are 15 residues in the CDR3. CDR1 is SEHNR and CDR2 is FQNEAQ in the germline V gene (reference sequence). With 5 bases clipped from V and 5 bases from J, the junction kept 5 bases outside the gene matches. The CDR3 is CASSPGTSGIETQYF. CDR3 coding DNA: TGTGCCAGCAGCCCGGGGACTAGCGGGATCGAGACCCAGTACTTC. The full variable domain, rest sourced from reference TRBV7-9 and TRBJ2-5, is DTGVSQNPRHKITKRGQNVTFRCDPISEHNRLYWYRQTLGQGPEFLTYFQNEAQLEKSRLLSDRFSAERPKGSFSTLEIQRTEQGDSAMYLCASSPGTSGIETQYFGPGTRLLVL.

The J gene is TRBJ2-2, the V gene TRBV30; unclear D gene. Trimming removed 0 bases from V and 4 bases from J, with 12 bases in between. Germline CDR1 and CDR2: GTSNPN and SVGIG (reference sequence). The CDR3 length is 15 residues. The CDR3 loop is CAWSVSRSGTGELFF. In nucleotides, the CDR3 is TGTGCCTGGAGTGTAAGTCGGAGTGGCACCGGGGAGCTGTTTTTT. The whole variable domain, remainder taken from reference TRBV30 and TRBJ2-2, is SQTIHQWPATLVQPVGSPLSLECTVEGTSNPNLYWYRQAAGRGLQLLFYSVGIGQISSEVPQNLSASRPQDRQFILSSKKLLLSDSGFYLCAWSVSRSGTGELFFGEGSRLTVL.

This clone was counted between two and nine times. The V gene is TRBV4-1, the J gene TRBJ1-1, with no clear D. Germline V gene sequence: CDR1 MGHRA, CDR2 YSYEKL. The CDR3 runs to 17 residues. V lost 4 bases and J lost 0, with 18 bases in between. The CDR3 region is CASSRGQGPGMNTEAFF. The CDR3 nucleotides read TGCGCCAGCAGCCGCGGGCAAGGGCCTGGAATGAACACTGAAGCTTTCTTT.

V and J are TRBV7-6 and TRBJ1-1; D remains unclear. The CDR3 covers 17 residues. V was clipped by 0 bases and J by 4 bases, with 18 bases between them. Germline V gene sequence: CDR1 SGHVS, CDR2 FNYEAQ. The CDR3 DNA reads as TGTGCCAGCAGCTTAGCCGGAGGGTCGGACGGAGGCACTGAAGCTTTCTTT. Translated: CASSLAGGSDGGTEAFF.

V gene TRBV9 combines with J gene TRBJ2-3; D is ambiguous. Germline V gene lookup returns CDR1 SGDLS and CDR2 YYNGEE. V was trimmed by 0 bases and J by 0 bases, leaving 8 bases between them. This CDR3 has 15 residues. Here the CDR3 reads CASSVGSPSTDTQYF. CDR3 nucleotides: TGTGCCAGCAGCGTAGGCAGTCCAAGCACAGATACGCAGTATTTT.

The gene calls are TRBV11-3 and TRBJ2-1, with 11 bases lining up with TRBD1. V gave up 5 bases and J gave up 6 bases; unmatched junction bases: 6. CDR3 length: 15 residues. Germline V gene data show CDR1 as SGHNT and CDR2 as YENEEA. In nucleotides, the CDR3 is TGTGCCAGCAGCAATACCGGGACAGGGGGCAATGAGCAGTTCTTC. Translating gives CASSNTGTGGNEQFF.

The chain links TRBV6-6 to TRBJ1-2; possible D gene TRBD1, 5 bases. The CDR3 contains 15 residues. Germline loops: CDR1 MNHNY, CDR2 SVGAGI (reference sequence). The V gene lost 6 bases and the J gene lost 4 bases, with 18 bases spanning the gap. This CDR3 reads CASSPGLPASYGYTF. In DNA form, the CDR3 reads TGTGCCAGCAGCCCGGGACTCCCGGCCTCCTATGGCTACACCTTC.

This clone was seen only a few times. V and J are TRBV18 and TRBJ2-2; TRBD1 matches at 9 bases. CDR1 is KGHSH, CDR2 LQKENI, per germline. The junction had 5 bases not matched to a gene; V was cut back by 5 bases and J by 13 bases. The CDR3 spans 12 residues. In nucleotides, the CDR3 is TGTGCCAGCTCATGGGACAGGGCCGTGCTGTTTTTT. Encoded protein: CASSWDRAVLFF.

The V call is TRBV6-2 or TRBV6-3, the J call TRBJ2-7; D remains unclear. CDR1 MNHEY and CDR2 SVGEGT come from the germline V gene. This CDR3 has 12 amino acids. V lost 0 bases to trimming and J lost 4 bases, with 4 bases between them. CDR3 coding DNA: TGTGCCAGCAGTTACTCGGCTTACGAGCAGTACTTC. It codes for CASSYSAYEQYF.

This chain connects TRBV18 to TRBJ2-1; the match to TRBD2 covers 11 bases. V lost 4 bases, J lost 9 bases, and 8 bases stayed unmatched. This CDR3 has 15 amino acids. Germline V gives CDR1 KGHSH, CDR2 LQKENI. The CDR3 spells CASSQELAGEGEQFF. The CDR3 bases are TGTGCCAGCTCACAGGAACTAGCGGGAGAGGGTGAGCAGTTCTTC.

The rearrangement uses TRBV5-8 and TRBJ2-1, with D uncertain. The germline V gene has CDR1 SGHTS and CDR2 YDEGEE. Trimming removed 0 bases from V and 8 bases from J, with 9 bases in between. The CDR3 contains 13 residues. CDR3 region: CASSLGQRHEQFF. CDR3 bases: TGTGCCAGCAGCTTGGGGCAGAGGCATGAGCAGTTCTTC.

This clone was found once. The chain carries TRBV2 and TRBJ1-5; no clear D. This CDR3 spans 13 amino acids. The V and J ends lost 5 bases and 4 bases respectively, with 9 bases between them. CDR1 and CDR2 (germline): SNHLY, FYNNEI. The CDR3 loop reads CASSPLVNQPQHF. The CDR3 DNA follows: TGTGCCAGCAGTCCTCTAGTTAATCAGCCCCAGCATTTT.

The DNA for the CDR3 is TGTGCCAGCAGGGACAGGCTTATCTATGGCTACACCTTC. Translation: CASRDRLIYGYTF. The chain uses TRBV28 and TRBJ1-2; 7 bases align to TRBD1. The CDR3 contains 13 residues. J lost 4 bases, V lost 6 bases, and 5 bases had no gene match. Looked up from germline, CDR1 is MDHEN and CDR2 is SYDVKM.

The rearrangement uses TRBV15 and TRBJ2-5; 8 positions match TRBD1. Germline assignment: CDR1 LNHNV and CDR2 YYDKDF (reference sequence). This CDR3 is 13 amino acids long. After removal of 4 bases from V and 7 bases from J, the junction contained 5 bases not matched to a gene. The CDR3 region has the DNA TGTGCCACCAGCATAGGACAGGGAGGGACCCAGTACTTC. It translates to CATSIGQGGTQYF.

This clone has just a few counts. The J gene is TRBJ1-3, the V gene TRBV6-5; TRBD1 aligns across 7 bases. J lost 2 bases, V lost 4 bases, and 8 bases had no gene match. The CDR3 length is 16 residues. Germline CDR1 is MNHEY and CDR2 is SVGAGI. Written as DNA, the CDR3 is TGTGCCAGCAGTTTCACTAACAGGGGCACTGGAAACACCATATATTTT. Translation: CASSFTNRGTGNTIYF.